The 26 T cell receptor beta chains presented below share a single source sample, sequenced in a study of memory CD4+ T cells and cytomegalovirus serostatus. The sort gate was single viable CD3+CD4+CD8-CD45RO+ cells for memory CD4+ T cells. Measured with immunoSEQ multiplex PCR; TCRdb has only the in-frame clones, and not every one. Of 50,000 to 65,000 clones in the sample, around 88% are singletons; the top ten hold 2%. Sequenced sample: memory CD4+ T cells from blood. These receptor sequences come from an adult in good health and CMV-seropositive.

The genes are TRBV6-1 and TRBJ1-5; D possibly corresponds to TRBD1 (6 bases). The germline CDR1 and CDR2 sequences are MNHNS and SASEGT. With 1 base removed from V and 1 base from J, the gap between germline ends came to 11 bases. The CDR3 covers 16 residues. Written as DNA, the CDR3 is TGTGCCAGCAGTGAAGGTCTAACAGGGAGCAATCAGCCCCAGCATTTT. This sequence encodes CASSEGLTGSNQPQHF.

The CDR3 DNA sequence: TGTGCCAGCAGTCCCCTAGGACAGACCTACGAGCAGTACTTC. Its translation: CASSPLGQTYEQYF. The V and J genes are TRBV27 and TRBJ2-7; a weak D match, TRBD1 (6 bases). Per the germline V gene, CDR1 is MNHEY and CDR2 is SMNVEV (reference sequence). V dropped 5 bases and J dropped 2 bases, with 13 bases sitting between them. This CDR3 spans 14 amino acids.

Judged by abundance, this clone is medium-sized. This rearrangement joins TRBV5-1 to TRBJ1-6; a possible D gene is TRBD1 (5 bases). V was cut by 4 bases and J by 6 bases, with 17 bases left in between. This CDR3 region has 16 residues. The germline CDR1 and CDR2 sequences are SGHRS and YFSETQ. The CDR3 region is CASSLTGATPNSPLHF. The DNA of the CDR3 is TGCGCCAGCAGCCTAACAGGAGCCACCCCTAATTCACCCCTCCACTTT.

The chain recombines TRBV4-1 with TRBJ1-3; 8 bases map to TRBD1. The V and J ends lost 5 bases and 1 base, in that order; junction bases with no gene match: 10. The germline CDR1 and CDR2 sequences are MGHRA and YSYEKL. The CDR3 totals 17 residues. The CDR3 bases are TGCGCCAGCAGCTTCCGGGACAGGTCTTCTTCTGGAAACACCATATATTTT. Its protein product is CASSFRDRSSSGNTIYF.

The chain joins TRBV5-1 to TRBJ2-7, with a possible D match to TRBD1 (6 bases). This CDR3 is 15 amino acids long. Deletions cut 1 base from V and 2 bases from J, with 13 bases between. CDR1 and CDR2 from the germline V gene are SGHRS and YFSETQ. Here the CDR3 reads CASSLYTGSPYEQYF. The CDR3 nucleotides read TGCGCCAGCAGCTTGTATACAGGGAGTCCCTACGAGCAGTACTTC.

The chain joins TRBV2 to TRBJ1-1; 7 bases map to TRBD1. CDR1 is SNHLY, CDR2 FYNNEI, per germline. Trimming at V came to 6 bases and at J to 2 bases, leaving 6 bases not matched to a gene. This CDR3 has 14 residues. The CDR3 protein is CASRARQGNTEAFF. For the CDR3, the DNA is TGTGCCAGCAGAGCTCGACAGGGTAACACTGAAGCTTTCTTT.

This clone was detected a few times. This chain joins TRBV20-1 and TRBJ1-2; D remains unclear. The V end lost 5 bases, the J end lost 8 bases, and 12 bases lay between the germline ends. The CDR3 extends over 11 amino acids. Germline CDR1 DFQATT, CDR2 SNEGSKA (reference sequence). CDR3 coding DNA: TGCAGTGCTGCCTTAAGAAAGGGCTACACCTTC. This encodes CSAALRKGYTF.

The chain combines TRBV5-1 with TRBJ2-2, with D perhaps TRBD1 (6 bases). Germline V gene sequence: CDR1 SGHRS, CDR2 YFSETQ. The V end lost 5 bases, the J end lost 4 bases, and 12 bases lay between the germline ends. The CDR3 has 14 residues. CDR3 region: CASSQGSFTGELFF. The DNA for the CDR3 is TGCGCCAGCAGTCAGGGGAGTTTCACCGGGGAGCTGTTTTTT.

The CDR3 DNA reads as TGCGCCAGCAGAGTATCCACGGGACAGTCGACGCACCTCCACTTT. This translates into CASRVSTGQSTHLHF. The gene calls are TRBV5-1 and TRBJ1-6, with 7 nucleotides matching TRBD1. Germline CDR1 is SGHRS and CDR2 is YFSETQ. The junction had 17 bases not matched to a gene; V was cut back by 5 bases and J by 15 bases. The CDR3 consists of 15 residues.

This clone was seen only a few times. V gene TRBV28 combines with J gene TRBJ2-4, with D perhaps TRBD1 (6 bases). Trimming shortened V by 5 bases and J by 7 bases, and 15 bases separated the two germline ends. Germline CDR1 reads MDHEN; CDR2 reads SYDVKM. This CDR3 spans 14 amino acids. CDR3 protein: CASSRSGARNIQYF. DNA for the CDR3: TGTGCCAGCAGTCGATCAGGGGCGCGGAACATTCAGTACTTC.

This rearrangement joins TRBV4-2 to TRBJ1-2; TRBD1 is a possible D gene (5 bases). The CDR3 is made up of 14 amino acids. The V end lost 4 bases, the J end lost 6 bases, and 15 bases lay between the germline ends. CDR1 and CDR2 (germline): LGHNA, YNFKEQ. CDR3 DNA: TGTGCCAGCAGCCGAGGCGCAGGGAATGATGGCTACACCTTC. Translation gives CASSRGAGNDGYTF.

J is TRBJ2-1 and V is TRBV2; 10 nucleotides line up with TRBD2. Trimming took 5 bases from V and 10 from J; bases not matched to a gene: 8. The CDR3 extends over 14 amino acids. The germline gives CDR1 SNHLY, CDR2 FYNNEI. CDR3 DNA: TGTGCCAGCAGTTGGACTAGCGGTACAAAGGAGCAGTTCTTC. Its translation is CASSWTSGTKEQFF.

This clone is medium-sized in the sample. This chain connects TRBV11-2 to TRBJ1-6; D is possibly TRBD1 (5 bases). The CDR3 consists of 15 residues. CDR1 SGHAT and CDR2 FQNNGV come from the germline V gene. The V end was cut by 1 base, the J end by 5 bases, with 9 bases between. The CDR3: CASSLGGRNNSPLHF. In nucleotides, the CDR3 is TGTGCCAGCAGCTTAGGGGGGAGAAATAATTCACCCCTCCACTTT.

V gene TRBV6-1 combines with J gene TRBJ2-2; no clear D gene. Germline V lookup: CDR1 MNHNS, CDR2 SASEGT. Trimming stripped 4 bases from V and 1 base from J, with 1 base between. There are 12 residues in the CDR3. The CDR3 region has the DNA TGTGCCAGCAGTGTGAACACCGGGGAGCTGTTTTTT. As protein: CASSVNTGELFF.

This clone was counted only a few times. The V gene is TRBV6-5, the J gene TRBJ2-2; possible D gene TRBD1, 6 bases. Germline V CDR1 and CDR2: MNHEY, SVGAGI. This CDR3 contains 15 residues. The V end lost 7 bases, the J end lost 4 bases, and 16 bases lay between the germline ends. The CDR3 nucleotides are TGTGCCAGCACTCGGCCAGGGGCAGGCACCGGGGAGCTGTTTTTT. This encodes CASTRPGAGTGELFF.

This clone was counted between two and nine times. The chain joins TRBV9 to TRBJ2-3, with D perhaps TRBD1 or TRBD2 (6 bases each). There are 14 residues in the CDR3. CDR1 and CDR2 from the germline V gene are SGDLS and YYNGEE. The V gene lost 4 bases and the J gene lost 4 bases, with 13 bases spanning the gap. CDR3 sequence (DNA): TGTGCCAGCAGCCCTACAGGGACTTCAGATACGCAGTATTTT. It translates to CASSPTGTSDTQYF.

This clone was found once. The rearrangement uses TRBV19 and TRBJ2-4, with 12 bases identical to TRBD2. V lost 4 bases and J lost 15; bases outside the gene matches: 7. CDR3 length equals 13 residues. Germline V gene data show CDR1 as LNHDA and CDR2 as SQIVND (reference sequence). CDR3 DNA: TGTGCCAGTAGTACAACTCTAGCGGGGGGGTTGTACTTC. Its translation: CASSTTLAGGLYF.

This chain connects TRBV7-9 to TRBJ2-7, with D possibly matching TRBD1 (5 bases). The germline gives CDR1 SEHNR, CDR2 FQNEAQ (reference sequence). V lost 5 bases and J lost 6, with 11 bases in between. The CDR3 runs to 12 residues. This CDR3 is CASSPLGPEQYF. CDR3 DNA: TGTGCCAGCAGCCCTTTGGGGCCCGAGCAGTACTTC. The complete variable domain, with remaining parts taken from reference TRBV7-9 and TRBJ2-7, reads DTGVSQNPRHKITKRGQNVTFRCDPISEHNRLYWYRQTLGQGPEFLTYFQNEAQLEKSRLLSDRFSAERPKGSFSTLEIQRTEQGDSAMYLCASSPLGPEQYFGPGTRLTVT.

The genes are TRBV10-3 and TRBJ2-7, with 8 bases lining up with TRBD1. The germline CDR1 and CDR2 sequences are ENHRY and SYGVKD. With 6 bases clipped from V and 0 bases from J, the junction kept 13 bases outside the gene matches. This CDR3 is built from 17 residues. CDR3 sequence reads: CAISSDFGTGISYEQYF. The CDR3 DNA reads TGTGCCATCAGCTCCGACTTCGGGACAGGTATCTCCTACGAGCAGTACTTC.

The rearrangement uses TRBV5-1 and TRBJ1-6; D may be TRBD1 (5 bases). Germline V gene sequence: CDR1 SGHRS, CDR2 YFSETQ. V dropped 9 bases and J dropped 10 bases, with 17 bases sitting between them. CDR3 length: 13 residues. The CDR3 spells CATSPGGDSPLHF. CDR3 in DNA: TGCGCCACCTCACCAGGTGGGGACTCACCCCTCCACTTT.

This chain joins TRBV5-8 and TRBJ1-2; the D is unclear. Trimming removed 4 bases from V and 5 bases from J, with 18 bases in between. Germline loops: CDR1 SGHTS, CDR2 YDEGEE. The CDR3 length is 15 residues. The CDR3 DNA sequence: TGTGCCAGCAGCCCCAACGCGGGAGAGGGTTATGGCTACACCTTC. Translating it yields CASSPNAGEGYGYTF. Based on the CDR3 plus reference TRBV5-8 and TRBJ1-2, the full variable domain is EAGVTQSPTHLIKTRGQQATLRCSPISGHTSVYWYQQALGLGLQFLLWYDEGEERNRGNFPPRFSGRQFPNYSSELNVNALELEDSALYLCASSPNAGEGYGYTFGSGTRLTVV.

The gene calls are TRBV6-5 and TRBJ1-2; maybe TRBD1 (6 bases). Germline V gene data show CDR1 as MNHEY and CDR2 as SVGAGI. CDR3 length: 15 amino acids. V was clipped by 6 bases and J by 0 bases, with 14 bases between them. CDR3 residues: CASRSPTGANYGYTF. The CDR3 DNA reads TGTGCCAGCAGAAGCCCGACAGGAGCTAACTATGGCTACACCTTC.

The gene calls are TRBV18 and TRBJ2-2; D gene ambiguous. The V gene's germline CDR1 is KGHSH and CDR2 LQKENI. With 6 bases removed from V and 3 bases from J, the gap between germline ends came to 5 bases. This CDR3 is 12 amino acids long. The CDR3 DNA reads as TGTGCCAGCTCCTCATACACCGGGGAGCTGTTTTTT. This translates into CASSSYTGELFF.

The chain joins TRBV5-6 to TRBJ1-1; D not certain. Trimming left V 3 bases short and J 5 bases short, with 20 bases between. The CDR3 totals 16 residues. The germline gives CDR1 SGHDT, CDR2 YYEEEE. CDR3 DNA sequence: TGTGCCAGCAGCTCCGCCAGGTCGGCTTGGGGAACTGAAGCTTTCTTT. This gives the protein CASSSARSAWGTEAFF.

A few counts support this clone. Within the sample, other DNA sequences also encode this same CDR3. This chain links TRBV5-1 with TRBJ2-7; 9 bases match TRBD1. J lost 4 bases, V lost 4 bases, and 3 bases had no gene match. The CDR3 has 13 amino acids. Germline CDR1 and CDR2: SGHRS and YFSETQ. CDR3 sequence (DNA): TGCGCCAGCAGCCGGGGACAGGGTTACGAGCAGTACTTC. It codes for CASSRGQGYEQYF.

The rearrangement links TRBV6-5 to TRBJ2-7; a weak D match, TRBD1 (7 bases). Germline V gives CDR1 MNHEY, CDR2 SVGAGI. V was shortened by 6 bases and J by 2 bases, with 11 bases between the two germline ends. This CDR3 has 13 amino acids. The CDR3 DNA reads TGTGCCAGCAGGCGGGACAGCCCCTACGAGCAGTACTTC. This encodes CASRRDSPYEQYF.